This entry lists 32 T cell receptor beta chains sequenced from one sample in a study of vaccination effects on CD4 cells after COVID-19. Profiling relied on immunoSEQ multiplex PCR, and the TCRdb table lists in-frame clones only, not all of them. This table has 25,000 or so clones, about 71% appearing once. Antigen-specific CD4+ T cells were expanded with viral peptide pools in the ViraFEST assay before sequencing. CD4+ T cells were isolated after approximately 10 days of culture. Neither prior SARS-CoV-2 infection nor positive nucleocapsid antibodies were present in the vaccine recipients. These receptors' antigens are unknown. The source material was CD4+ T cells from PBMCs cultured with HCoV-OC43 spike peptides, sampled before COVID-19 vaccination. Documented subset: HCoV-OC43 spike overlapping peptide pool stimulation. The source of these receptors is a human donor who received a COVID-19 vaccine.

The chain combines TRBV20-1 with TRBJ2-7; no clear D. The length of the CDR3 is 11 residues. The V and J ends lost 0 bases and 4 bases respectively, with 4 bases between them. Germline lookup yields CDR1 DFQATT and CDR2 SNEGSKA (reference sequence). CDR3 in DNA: TGCAGTGCTAGAGACAAATACGAGCAGTACTTC. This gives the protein CSARDKYEQYF.

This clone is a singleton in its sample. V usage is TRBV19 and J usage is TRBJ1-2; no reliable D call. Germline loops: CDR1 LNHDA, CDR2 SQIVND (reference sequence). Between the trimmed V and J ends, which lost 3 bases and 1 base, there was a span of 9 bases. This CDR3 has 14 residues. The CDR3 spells CASSILIFNYGYTF. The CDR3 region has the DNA TGTGCCAGTAGTATCCTCATCTTTAACTATGGCTACACCTTC.

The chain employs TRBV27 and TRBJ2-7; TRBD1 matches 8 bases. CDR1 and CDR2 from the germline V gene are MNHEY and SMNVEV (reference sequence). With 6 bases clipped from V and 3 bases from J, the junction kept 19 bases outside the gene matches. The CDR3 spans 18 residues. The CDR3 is CASRRRTGNSPLYYEQYF. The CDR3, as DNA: TGTGCCAGCAGAAGGCGGACAGGGAATTCCCCCCTTTACTACGAGCAGTACTTC.

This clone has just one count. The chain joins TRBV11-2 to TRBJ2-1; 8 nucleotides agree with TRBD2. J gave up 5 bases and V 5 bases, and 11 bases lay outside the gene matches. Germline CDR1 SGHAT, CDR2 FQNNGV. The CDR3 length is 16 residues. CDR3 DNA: TGTGCCAGCAGCCCCCGGGGAGCGGGGGACAACAATGAGCAGTTCTTC. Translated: CASSPRGAGDNNEQFF.

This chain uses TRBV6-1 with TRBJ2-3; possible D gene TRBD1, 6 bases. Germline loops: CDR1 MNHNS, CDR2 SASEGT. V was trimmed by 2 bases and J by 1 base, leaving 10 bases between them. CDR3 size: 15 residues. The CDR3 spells CASSEWGLGTDTQYF. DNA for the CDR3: TGTGCCAGCAGTGAATGGGGGCTCGGCACAGATACGCAGTATTTT.

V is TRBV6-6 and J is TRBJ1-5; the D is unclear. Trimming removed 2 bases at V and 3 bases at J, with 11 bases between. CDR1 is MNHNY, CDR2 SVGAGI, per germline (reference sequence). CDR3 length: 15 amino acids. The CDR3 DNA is TGTGCCAGCAGTTACGGGCAGGCGATCAATCAGCCCCAGCATTTT. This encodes CASSYGQAINQPQHF.

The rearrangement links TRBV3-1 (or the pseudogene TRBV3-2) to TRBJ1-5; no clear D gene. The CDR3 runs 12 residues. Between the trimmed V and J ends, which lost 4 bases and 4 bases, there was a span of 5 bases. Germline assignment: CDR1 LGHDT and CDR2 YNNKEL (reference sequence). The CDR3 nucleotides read TGTGCCAGCAGCCCGGGGAATCAGCCCCAGCATTTT. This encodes CASSPGNQPQHF.

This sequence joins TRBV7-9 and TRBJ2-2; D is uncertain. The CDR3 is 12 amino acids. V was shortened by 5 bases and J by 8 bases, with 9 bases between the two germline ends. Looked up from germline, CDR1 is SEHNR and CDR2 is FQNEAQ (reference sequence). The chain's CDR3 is CASSPKVGELFF. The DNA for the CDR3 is TGTGCCAGCAGCCCGAAGGTTGGGGAGCTGTTTTTT. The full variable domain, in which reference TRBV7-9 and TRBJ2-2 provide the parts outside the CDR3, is DTGVSQNPRHKITKRGQNVTFRCDPISEHNRLYWYRQTLGQGPEFLTYFQNEAQLEKSRLLSDRFSAERPKGSFSTLEIQRTEQGDSAMYLCASSPKVGELFFGEGSRLTVL.

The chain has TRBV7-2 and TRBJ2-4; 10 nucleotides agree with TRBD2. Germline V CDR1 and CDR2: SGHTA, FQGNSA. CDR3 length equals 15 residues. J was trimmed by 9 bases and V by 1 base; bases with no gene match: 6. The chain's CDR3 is CASSLVTSGAGIQYF. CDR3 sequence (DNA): TGTGCCAGCAGCTTAGTTACTAGCGGGGCGGGCATTCAGTACTTC.

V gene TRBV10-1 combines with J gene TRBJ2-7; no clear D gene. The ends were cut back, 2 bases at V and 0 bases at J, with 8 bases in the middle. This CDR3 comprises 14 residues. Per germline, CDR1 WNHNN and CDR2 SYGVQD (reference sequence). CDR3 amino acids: CASSEGQFSYEQYF. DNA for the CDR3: TGCGCCAGCAGTGAGGGGCAGTTCTCCTACGAGCAGTACTTC.

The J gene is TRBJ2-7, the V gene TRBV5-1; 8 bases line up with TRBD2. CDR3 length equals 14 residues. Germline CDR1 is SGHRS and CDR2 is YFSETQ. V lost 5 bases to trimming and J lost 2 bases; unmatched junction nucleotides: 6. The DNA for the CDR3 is TGCGCCAGCAGTCGGGAGGGGAACCCCTACGAGCAGTACTTC. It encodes CASSREGNPYEQYF.

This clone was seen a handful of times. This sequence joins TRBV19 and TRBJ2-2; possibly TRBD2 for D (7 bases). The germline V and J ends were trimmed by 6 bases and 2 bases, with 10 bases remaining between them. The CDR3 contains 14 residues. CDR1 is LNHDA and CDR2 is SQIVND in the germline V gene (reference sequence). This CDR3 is CASSGGRNTGELFF. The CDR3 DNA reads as TGTGCCAGTAGCGGGGGGCGAAACACCGGGGAGCTGTTTTTT. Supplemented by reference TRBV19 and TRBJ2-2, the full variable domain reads DGGITQSPKYLFRKEGQNVTLSCEQNLNHDAMYWYRQDPGQGLRLIYYSQIVNDFQKGDIAEGYSVSREKKESFPLTVTSAQKNPTAFYLCASSGGRNTGELFFGEGSRLTVL.

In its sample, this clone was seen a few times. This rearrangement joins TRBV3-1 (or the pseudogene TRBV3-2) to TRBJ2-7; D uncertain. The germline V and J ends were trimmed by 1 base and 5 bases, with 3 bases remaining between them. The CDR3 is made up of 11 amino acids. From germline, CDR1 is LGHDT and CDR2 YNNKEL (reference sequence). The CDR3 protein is CASSQVNEQYF. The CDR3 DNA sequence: TGTGCCAGCAGCCAAGTTAACGAGCAGTACTTC.

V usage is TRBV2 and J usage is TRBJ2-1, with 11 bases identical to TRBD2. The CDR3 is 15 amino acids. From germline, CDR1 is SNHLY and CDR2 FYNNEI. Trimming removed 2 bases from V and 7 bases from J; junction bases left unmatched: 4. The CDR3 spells CASSEIAGGANEQFF. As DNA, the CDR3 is TGTGCCAGCAGTGAAATAGCGGGGGGGGCGAATGAGCAGTTCTTC. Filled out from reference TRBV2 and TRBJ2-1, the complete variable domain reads EPEVTQTPSHQVTQMGQEVILRCVPISNHLYFYWYRQILGQKVEFLVSFYNNEISEKSEIFDDQFSVERPDGSNFTLKIRSTKLEDSAMYFCASSEIAGGANEQFFGPGTRLTVL.

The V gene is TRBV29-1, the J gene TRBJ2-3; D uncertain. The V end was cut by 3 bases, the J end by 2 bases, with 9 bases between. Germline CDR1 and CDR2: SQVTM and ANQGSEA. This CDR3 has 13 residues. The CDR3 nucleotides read TGCAGCGTTGAGGGTAAACACACAGATACGCAGTATTTT. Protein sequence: CSVEGKHTDTQYF.

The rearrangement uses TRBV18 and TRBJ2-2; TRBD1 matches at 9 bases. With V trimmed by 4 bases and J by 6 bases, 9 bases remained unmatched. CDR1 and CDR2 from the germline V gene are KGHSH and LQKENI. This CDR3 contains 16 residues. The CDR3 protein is CASSQMTGGNAGELFF. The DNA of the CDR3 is TGTGCCAGCTCACAAATGACAGGGGGTAACGCCGGGGAGCTGTTTTTT.

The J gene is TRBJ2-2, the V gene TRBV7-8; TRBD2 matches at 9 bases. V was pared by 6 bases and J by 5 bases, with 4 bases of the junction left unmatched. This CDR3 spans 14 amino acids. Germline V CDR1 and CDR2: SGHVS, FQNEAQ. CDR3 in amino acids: CASSISGRTGELFF. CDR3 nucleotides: TGTGCCAGCAGTATTAGCGGGAGAACCGGGGAGCTGTTTTTT.

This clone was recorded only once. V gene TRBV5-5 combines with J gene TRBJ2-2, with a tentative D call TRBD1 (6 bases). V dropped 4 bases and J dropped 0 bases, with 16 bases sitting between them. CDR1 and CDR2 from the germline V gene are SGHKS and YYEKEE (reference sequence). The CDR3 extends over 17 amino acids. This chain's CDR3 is CASSALSAGANTGELFF. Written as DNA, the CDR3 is TGTGCCAGCAGCGCCCTATCGGCAGGGGCGAACACCGGGGAGCTGTTTTTT.

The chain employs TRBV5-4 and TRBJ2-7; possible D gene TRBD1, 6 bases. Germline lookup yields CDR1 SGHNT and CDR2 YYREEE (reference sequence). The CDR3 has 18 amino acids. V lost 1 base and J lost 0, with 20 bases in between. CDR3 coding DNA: TGTGCCAGCAGCTTGTGGACAGCCAGTACTAGGAGCTCCTACGAGCAGTACTTC. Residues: CASSLWTASTRSSYEQYF.

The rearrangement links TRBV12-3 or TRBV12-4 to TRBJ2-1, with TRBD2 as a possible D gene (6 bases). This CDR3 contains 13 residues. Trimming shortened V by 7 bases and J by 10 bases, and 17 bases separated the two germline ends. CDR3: CASITGGTTEQFF. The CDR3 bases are TGTGCCAGCATCACGGGCGGGACGACCGAGCAGTTCTTC.

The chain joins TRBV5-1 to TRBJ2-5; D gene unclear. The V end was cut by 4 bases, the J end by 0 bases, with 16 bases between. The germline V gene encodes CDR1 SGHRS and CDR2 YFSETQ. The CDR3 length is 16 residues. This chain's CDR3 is CASSQVDKGYQETQYF. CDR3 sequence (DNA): TGCGCCAGCAGCCAAGTAGATAAAGGGTACCAAGAGACCCAGTACTTC.

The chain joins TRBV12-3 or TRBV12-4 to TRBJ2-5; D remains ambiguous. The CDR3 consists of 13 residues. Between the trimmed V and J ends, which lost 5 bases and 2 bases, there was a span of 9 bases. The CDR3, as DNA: TGTGCCAGCAGTCCGACAATACAAGAGACCCAGTACTTC. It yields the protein CASSPTIQETQYF.

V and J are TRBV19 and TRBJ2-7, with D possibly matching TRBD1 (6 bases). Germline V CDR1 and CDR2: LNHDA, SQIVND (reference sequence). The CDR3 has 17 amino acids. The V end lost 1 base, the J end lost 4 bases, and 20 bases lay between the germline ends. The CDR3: CASSIGNRVKSLYEQYF. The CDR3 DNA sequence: TGTGCCAGTAGTATAGGCAACAGGGTAAAGAGCCTTTACGAGCAGTACTTC.

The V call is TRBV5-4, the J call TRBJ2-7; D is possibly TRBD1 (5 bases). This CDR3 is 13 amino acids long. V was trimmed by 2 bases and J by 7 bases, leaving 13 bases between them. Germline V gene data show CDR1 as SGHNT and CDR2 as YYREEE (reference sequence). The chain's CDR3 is CASSLDRVGEQYF. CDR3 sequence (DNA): TGTGCCAGCAGCTTAGACAGAGTGGGAGAGCAGTACTTC.

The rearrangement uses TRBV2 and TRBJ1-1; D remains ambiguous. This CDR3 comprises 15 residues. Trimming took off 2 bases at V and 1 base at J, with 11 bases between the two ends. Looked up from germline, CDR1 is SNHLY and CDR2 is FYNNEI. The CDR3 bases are TGTGCCAGCAGTGAATACACTGCGGGGAACACTGAAGCTTTCTTT. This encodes CASSEYTAGNTEAFF.

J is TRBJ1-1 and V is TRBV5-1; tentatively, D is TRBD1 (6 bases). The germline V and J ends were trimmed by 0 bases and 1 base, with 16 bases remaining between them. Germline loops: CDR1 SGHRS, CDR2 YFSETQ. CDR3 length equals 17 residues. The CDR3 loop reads CASSLGGRGVGNTEAFF. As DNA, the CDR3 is TGCGCCAGCAGCTTGGGAGGCAGGGGTGTCGGGAACACTGAAGCTTTCTTT.

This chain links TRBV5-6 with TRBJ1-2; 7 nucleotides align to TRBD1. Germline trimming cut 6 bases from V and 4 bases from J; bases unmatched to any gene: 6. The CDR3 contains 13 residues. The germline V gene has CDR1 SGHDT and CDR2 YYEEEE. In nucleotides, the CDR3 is TGTGCCAGCACCACCAGGGGGGCCTATGGCTACACCTTC. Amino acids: CASTTRGAYGYTF.

CDR3 loop: CASSQQGGTEAFF. CDR3 DNA: TGTGCCAGCAGCCAACAGGGTGGCACTGAAGCTTTCTTT. V gene TRBV3-1 (or the pseudogene TRBV3-2) combines with J gene TRBJ1-1, with D perhaps matching TRBD1 (5 bases). Looked up from germline, CDR1 is LGHDT and CDR2 is YNNKEL (reference sequence). V was pared by 2 bases and J by 4 bases, with 8 bases between. The CDR3 loop spans 13 amino acids.

The CDR3 nucleotides read TGTGCCAGCAGCAAGGGACAGGGGGCCCCTGAAAAACTGTTTTTT. It codes for CASSKGQGAPEKLFF. This chain joins TRBV7-2 and TRBJ1-4; TRBD1 matches at 12 bases. V shed 5 bases and J 7 bases; nucleotides not matched to a gene: 5. The length of the CDR3 is 15 residues. Germline V gene data show CDR1 as SGHTA and CDR2 as FQGNSA.

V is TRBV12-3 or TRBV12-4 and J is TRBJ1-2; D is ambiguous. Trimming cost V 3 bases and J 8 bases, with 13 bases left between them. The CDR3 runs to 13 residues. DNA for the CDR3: TGTGCCAGCAGTTTCAGCGGCTCAGTAGGCTACACCTTC. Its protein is CASSFSGSVGYTF.

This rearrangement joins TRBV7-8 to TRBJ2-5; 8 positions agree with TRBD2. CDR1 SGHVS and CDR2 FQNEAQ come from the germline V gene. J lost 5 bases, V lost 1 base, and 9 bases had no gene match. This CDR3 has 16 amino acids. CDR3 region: CASSLGPAGAYETQYF. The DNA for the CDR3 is TGTGCCAGCAGCTTAGGTCCAGCGGGAGCCTATGAGACCCAGTACTTC.

The CDR3 is CASSQQTSPNTQYF. The CDR3 region has the DNA TGTGCCAGCAGTCAGCAGACTAGCCCTAATACGCAGTATTTT. The rearrangement joins TRBV3-1 (or the pseudogene TRBV3-2) to TRBJ2-3; 7 nucleotides line up with TRBD2. The length of the CDR3 is 14 residues. The V gene end was trimmed by 6 bases and the J gene end by 7 bases; junction bases not matched to a gene: 10. The germline V gene has CDR1 LGHDT and CDR2 YNNKEL (reference sequence).